The rows below give T cell receptor beta chains drawn from one sample of a study of vaccination and CD4 T cells after COVID-19. One entry per CDR3 protein, called by TCRdb with MiXCR from the PCR reads. Of approximately 7,000 distinct CDR3 sequences listed, about 70% were seen once; the top ten hold around 35%. These TCRs' antigens remain unknown. Sequencing was carried out using CD4+ T cells from blood, cultured in vitro. The receptors shown here come from a human donor who had recovered from COVID-19. CDR3s include the opening cysteine and the closing phenylalanine or tryptophan. Fields, in order: J gene, clone size, D gene, V gene, CDR3 DNA, CDR3 protein. D genes are given only for firm matches. A clone size is listed for some rows: how often the clone was seen (once, few, many), or a class if it is expanded.

j_gene: TRBJ1-6; abundance: .; d_gene: .; v_gene: TRBV20-1; CDR3nt: TGCAGTGTTGAGGACAAGGCCCCCTATAATTCACCCCTCCACTTT; CDR3aa: CSVEDKAPYNSPLHF
j_gene: TRBJ1-5; abundance: .; d_gene: .; v_gene: TRBV6-2/TRBV6-3; CDR3nt: TGTGCCAGCAGTTACCGCAGCAATCAGCCCCAGCATTTT; CDR3aa: CASSYRSNQPQHF
j_gene: TRBJ2-2; abundance: once; d_gene: TRBD2; v_gene: TRBV19; CDR3nt: TGTGCCAGTAGTATAGAAGCGGGGGTGGCCGGGGAGCTGTTTTTT; CDR3aa: CASSIEAGVAGELFF
j_gene: TRBJ2-5; abundance: few; d_gene: TRBD2; v_gene: TRBV5-1; CDR3nt: TGCGCCAGCAGCTTGAGACTAGCGCCAGAGACCCAGTACTTC; CDR3aa: CASSLRLAPETQYF
j_gene: TRBJ1-5; abundance: .; d_gene: .; v_gene: TRBV6-2/TRBV6-3; CDR3nt: TGTGCCAGCAGTTACAAGCATAATCAGCCCCAGCATTTT; CDR3aa: CASSYKHNQPQHF
j_gene: TRBJ1-6; abundance: .; d_gene: .; v_gene: TRBV11-3; CDR3nt: TGTGCCAGCAGCGTTAGTCAAGGGGTCCCCAATTCACCCCTCCACTTT; CDR3aa: CASSVSQGVPNSPLHF
j_gene: TRBJ2-7; abundance: .; d_gene: TRBD1; v_gene: TRBV6-1; CDR3nt: TGTGCCAGCAGTCCTCCAGGGGGCTACGAGCAGTACTTC; CDR3aa: CASSPPGGYEQYF
j_gene: TRBJ2-5; abundance: .; d_gene: .; v_gene: TRBV7-2; CDR3nt: TGTGCCAGCAGCTTATGGTACGGGGTGGGGGAGACCCAGTACTTC; CDR3aa: CASSLWYGVGETQYF
j_gene: TRBJ2-7; abundance: large; d_gene: .; v_gene: TRBV20-1; CDR3nt: TGCAGTGCTACCCGGGATGAGCAGTACTTC; CDR3aa: CSATRDEQYF
j_gene: TRBJ1-3; abundance: .; d_gene: .; v_gene: TRBV19; CDR3nt: TGTGCCAGTAGTATCCAAAGCTCTGGAAACACCATATATTTT; CDR3aa: CASSIQSSGNTIYF
j_gene: TRBJ1-5; abundance: .; d_gene: TRBD1; v_gene: TRBV6-1; CDR3nt: TGTGCCAGCAGTGGCATAGGACAGGCCAATCAGCCCCAGCATTTT; CDR3aa: CASSGIGQANQPQHF
j_gene: TRBJ2-7; abundance: .; d_gene: .; v_gene: TRBV5-1; CDR3nt: TGCGCCAGCAGCTTGGGTGGACAGAGCTCCTACGAGCAGTACTTC; CDR3aa: CASSLGGQSSYEQYF
j_gene: TRBJ2-5; abundance: .; d_gene: TRBD2; v_gene: TRBV2; CDR3nt: TGTGCCAGCACTGACGGGAGGGAGACCCAGTACTTC; CDR3aa: CASTDGRETQYF
j_gene: TRBJ2-1; abundance: .; d_gene: .; v_gene: TRBV5-4; CDR3nt: TGTGCCAGCAGCTTGGATCCCGGGGGCGGGAGTAAGGACAATGAGCAGTTCTTC; CDR3aa: CASSLDPGGGSKDNEQFF
j_gene: TRBJ1-2; abundance: .; d_gene: TRBD1; v_gene: TRBV19; CDR3nt: TGTGCCAGTAGTAGTTGGACAGGGGACCTTAACTATGGCTACACCTTC; CDR3aa: CASSSWTGDLNYGYTF
j_gene: TRBJ2-5; abundance: .; d_gene: TRBD2; v_gene: TRBV6-1; CDR3nt: TGTGCCAGCAGTGTTCGACTAGCGGGAGTAGGGACCCAGTACTTC; CDR3aa: CASSVRLAGVGTQYF
j_gene: TRBJ2-2; abundance: .; d_gene: .; v_gene: TRBV19; CDR3nt: TGTGCCAGTAGTATAGCCACTAACACCGGGGAGCTGTTTTTT; CDR3aa: CASSIATNTGELFF